The 19 T cell receptor beta chains in this list originate from one sample, sequenced in a study of T-cell reconstitution after alpha-beta-depleted transplantation in children. The TCRbeta library was prepared with unique molecular identifiers. From the PCR reads, TCRdb called clonotypes with MiXCR, one entry per CDR3 protein. The data show almost 250,000 distinct CDR3 sequences, around 25% seen once. The material was PBMCs, obtained before TCRalphabeta/CD19-depleted stem cell transplant. The receptors derive from a girl aged 2 to 10 with Fanconi anemia, due to receive a stem cell transplant.

This clonotype was counted ten times or more. The chain couples TRBV5-1 to TRBJ2-7; 8 bases fit TRBD2. The length of the CDR3 is 13 residues. V trimming: 9 bases; J trimming: 4 bases; junction bases outside the gene matches: 9. Germline V gene sequence: CDR1 SGHRS, CDR2 YFSETQ. CDR3 DNA: TGCGCCACCAGAGCGGGAGAGGGTTACGAGCAGTACTTC. This translates into CATRAGEGYEQYF. The entire variable domain, with the rest obtained from reference TRBV5-1 and TRBJ2-7, is as follows: KAGVTQTPRYLIKTRGQQVTLSCSPISGHRSVSWYQQTPGQGLQFLFEYFSETQRNKGNFPGRFSGRQFSNSRSEMNVSTLELGDSALYLCATRAGEGYEQYFGPGTRLTVT.

This clonotype has only one observation. V usage is TRBV5-1 and J usage is TRBJ2-6; unclear D gene. CDR1 SGHRS and CDR2 YFSETQ come from the germline V gene. Trimming took off 6 bases at V and 2 bases at J, with 12 bases between the two ends. This CDR3 is built from 15 residues. CDR3 DNA sequence: TGCGCCAGCACCCTTGGCATACCTGGGGCCAACGTCCTGACTTTC. Translated: CASTLGIPGANVLTF.

To note about this clonotype: Given a much more abundant clone one base away, this may be a read error. No conserved phenylalanine or tryptophan is present at the end of the CDR3, so a read error is the likely explanation. The rearrangement links TRBV5-1 to TRBJ2-1; D is possibly TRBD2 (6 bases). CDR1 is SGHRS and CDR2 is YFSETQ in the germline V gene. Trimming stripped 3 bases from V and 4 bases from J, with 14 bases between. The CDR3 length is 15 residues. The CDR3 sequence is CASSSLADLYNEQFV. CDR3 nucleotides: TGCGCCAGCAGCTCATTAGCGGACCTGTACAATGAGCAGTTCGTC.

This chain joins TRBV6-2 or TRBV6-3 and TRBJ1-5; tentative D call: TRBD1 (6 bases). Trimming stripped 5 bases from V and 4 bases from J, with 21 bases between. Germline loops: CDR1 MNHEY, CDR2 SVGEGT. This CDR3 is built from 17 residues. The CDR3, as DNA: TGTGCCAGCAGTACCCCCTATAACAGGGCACGAAATCAGCCCCAGCATTTT. Protein sequence: CASSTPYNRARNQPQHF.

This clonotype has a handful of counts. The chain links TRBV25-1 to TRBJ2-7; 10 bases match TRBD2. The CDR3 consists of 17 residues. Germline CDR1 reads MGHDK; CDR2 reads SYGVNS. J lost 6 bases, V lost 2 bases, and 13 bases had no gene match. The CDR3 protein is CASSENRASGSKGEQYF. The DNA for the CDR3 is TGTGCCAGCAGTGAAAATAGGGCTAGCGGGAGTAAGGGCGAGCAGTACTTC.

The chain uses TRBV28 and TRBJ2-7; 8 bases match TRBD1. V lost 2 bases, J lost 2 bases, and 5 bases stayed unmatched. CDR3 size: 15 residues. Germline V gives CDR1 MDHEN, CDR2 SYDVKM. CDR3 sequence reads: CASSLDRGLTYEQYF. In nucleotides, the CDR3 is TGTGCCAGCAGTTTAGACAGGGGCCTAACCTACGAGCAGTACTTC.

J is TRBJ2-3 and V is TRBV20-1; the D call may be TRBD1 or TRBD2 (5 bases each). CDR1 DFQATT and CDR2 SNEGSKA come from the germline V gene (reference sequence). V was cut by 6 bases and J by 6 bases, with 16 bases left in between. The CDR3 extends over 13 amino acids. This CDR3 reads CSAAFFWGDTQYF. The CDR3 bases are TGCAGTGCCGCCTTTTTCTGGGGGGATACGCAGTATTTT.

This clonotype was found many times. The chain recombines TRBV11-2 with TRBJ2-7; D ambiguous. Between the trimmed V and J ends, which lost 2 bases and 1 base, there was a span of 3 bases. This CDR3 contains 12 residues. CDR1 and CDR2 (germline): SGHAT, FQNNGV. This CDR3 is CASSLPSYEQYF. The CDR3 nucleotides are TGTGCCAGCAGCTTACCATCCTACGAGCAGTACTTC.

The chain joins TRBV11-2 to TRBJ2-7; no firm D call. Germline assignment: CDR1 SGHAT and CDR2 FQNNGV. The CDR3 is 15 amino acids. Deletions cut 5 bases from V and 1 base from J, with 15 bases between. The CDR3 is CASSPTRSLSYEQYF. CDR3 in DNA: TGTGCCAGCAGCCCAACCCGGAGCCTATCCTACGAGCAGTACTTC.

The chain has TRBV12-3 or TRBV12-4 and TRBJ2-5; no definite D call. V was clipped by 2 bases and J by 5 bases, with 9 bases between them. The CDR3 has 13 amino acids. CDR3 loop: CASSLNQKETQYF. The CDR3 nucleotides read TGTGCCAGCAGTTTAAACCAGAAGGAGACCCAGTACTTC.

This chain uses TRBV7-2 with TRBJ1-1; perhaps TRBD1 as D (5 bases). The CDR3 extends over 15 amino acids. In germline, CDR1 is SGHTA, CDR2 FQGNSA. Trimming took 1 base from V and 0 from J, leaving 9 bases between them. The CDR3, as DNA: TGTGCCAGCAGCTTAGTTCTGGGGCTGAACACTGAAGCTTTCTTT. This translates into CASSLVLGLNTEAFF.

The sample holds many counts of this clonotype. V gene TRBV29-1 combines with J gene TRBJ2-1; unclear D gene. Trimming stripped 4 bases from V and 4 bases from J, with 8 bases between. In germline, CDR1 is SQVTM, CDR2 ANQGSEA. The CDR3 is made up of 12 amino acids. CDR3 in amino acids: CSVGHRYNEQFF. The CDR3 nucleotides are TGCAGCGTTGGTCACAGATACAATGAGCAGTTCTTC.

This chain uses TRBV29-1 with TRBJ2-7; 8 nucleotides agree with TRBD1. The CDR3 sequence is 14 residues long. Germline V CDR1 and CDR2: SQVTM, ANQGSEA. The trim removed 4 bases at V and 4 bases at J, leaving 9 bases unmatched. The CDR3 loop is CSVATGGSGYEQYF. DNA for the CDR3: TGCAGCGTTGCTACAGGGGGATCGGGATACGAGCAGTACTTC.

This sequence joins TRBV7-3 and TRBJ1-1, with D hard to call. CDR3 size: 14 residues. V lost 2 bases, J lost 0 bases, and 7 bases lay in between. CDR1 and CDR2 (germline): SGHTA, FQGTGA. The CDR3 is CASSLGPVNTEAFF. CDR3 in DNA: TGTGCCAGCAGCTTAGGCCCCGTGAACACTGAAGCTTTCTTT.

There are many counts of this clonotype. The J gene is TRBJ2-3, the V gene TRBV29-1; D may be TRBD1 (7 bases). Between the trimmed V and J ends, which lost 3 bases and 0 bases, there was a span of 13 bases. This CDR3 contains 15 residues. Germline loops: CDR1 SQVTM, CDR2 ANQGSEA. Here the CDR3 reads CSVDQAGQSTDTQYF. The DNA of the CDR3 is TGCAGCGTTGATCAGGCGGGACAGAGCACAGATACGCAGTATTTT.

The V and J genes are TRBV10-1 and TRBJ2-3; TRBD2 matches 11 bases. The length of the CDR3 is 18 residues. The V gene's germline CDR1 is WNHNN and CDR2 SYGVQD (reference sequence). J was trimmed by 3 bases and V by 4 bases; bases with no gene match: 12. CDR3 loop: CASSALAGEEVGTDTQYF. The CDR3 DNA reads TGCGCCAGCAGTGCACTAGCGGGAGAAGAAGTTGGTACAGATACGCAGTATTTT.

This clonotype was counted once. The chain links TRBV7-2 to TRBJ2-1; 7 bases match TRBD2. With V trimmed by 1 base and J by 7 bases, 7 bases remained unmatched. Germline V lookup: CDR1 SGHTA, CDR2 FQGNSA. This CDR3 spans 15 amino acids. CDR3: CASSLGGGGGNEQFF. For the CDR3, the DNA is TGTGCCAGCAGCTTAGGTGGGGGGGGAGGGAATGAGCAGTTCTTC.

The chain couples TRBV7-9 to TRBJ1-2; D gene unclear. V dropped 5 bases and J dropped 4 bases, with 14 bases sitting between them. From germline, CDR1 is SEHNR and CDR2 FQNEAQ (reference sequence). CDR3 length: 14 residues. As DNA, the CDR3 is TGTGCCAGCAGCCGGCGAGGAGCGGGCTATGGCTACACCTTC. Protein: CASSRRGAGYGYTF.

The chain joins TRBV28 to TRBJ2-2; D remains ambiguous. Trimming left V 3 bases short and J 4 bases short, with 9 bases between. Germline CDR1 MDHEN, CDR2 SYDVKM. There are 14 residues in the CDR3. In DNA form, the CDR3 reads TGTGCCAGCAGTTTTTGGCGCAGCACCGGGGAGCTGTTTTTT. It yields the protein CASSFWRSTGELFF. Looking up the rest from reference TRBV28 and TRBJ2-2 gives the full variable domain: DVKVTQSSRYLVKRTGEKVFLECVQDMDHENMFWYRQDPGLGLRLIYFSYDVKMKEKGDIPEGYSVSREKKERFSLILESASTNQTSMYLCASSFWRSTGELFFGEGSRLTVL.